The clone carrying this T cell receptor (beta chain) appeared a single time. Germline CDR1 MGHDK, CDR2 SYGVNS. The V end was cut by 4 bases, the J end by 1 base, with 9 bases between. The CDR3 covers 14 residues. A single record per CDR3 protein comes from TCRdb applying MiXCR to the PCR reads. The sample carries more than 8,000 distinct CDR3 sequences, approximately 28% recorded once. This sample is part of a study of immune characterization of retroperitoneal liposarcoma. The chain links TRBV25-1 to TRBJ2-3; D remains unclear. This receptor was identified in a male donor with retroperitoneal liposarcoma. The sample taken for sequencing was tumor tissue. CDR3 sequence (DNA): TGTGCCAGCAGTGCTTTGGGTCGCACAGATACGCAGTATTTT. It codes for CASSALGRTDTQYF.